The next 23 T cell receptor beta chains were all read from a single sample in a study of T cells in Graves' hyperthyroidism and ophthalmopathy. It was RNA transcripts that yielded the amplified TCR beta CDR3 regions. TCR CDR3 regions were first amplified by RT-PCR with HTBI primers. TCRdb analysed the multiplex PCR reads with MiXCR anew, one entry per CDR3 protein. The sample includes over 650,000 distinct CDR3 sequences, less than 45% of them seen just once. The sequencing input was peripheral blood or thyroid tissue (not recorded which). Receptor source: an adult man with Graves' disease, either hyperthyroidism or ophthalmopathy (not recorded which).

There are many counts of this clonotype. The rearrangement uses TRBV7-2 and TRBJ1-2, with unresolved D. There are 14 residues in the CDR3. Per germline, CDR1 SGHTA and CDR2 FQGNSA. Trimming stripped 3 bases from V and 7 bases from J, with 15 bases between. In nucleotides, the CDR3 is TGTGCCAGCAGCTTCGCCGCAGGAGATGGTGGCTACACCTTC. Translated, it gives CASSFAAGDGGYTF.

Ten or more counts support this clonotype. Here the CDR3 reads CASSVLGTGDYEQYF. CDR3 bases: TGTGCCAGCAGCGTTCTCGGGACAGGGGACTACGAGCAGTACTTC. The chain combines TRBV9 with TRBJ2-7; 10 bases match TRBD1. The trim removed 2 bases at V and 3 bases at J, leaving 5 bases unmatched. Germline V CDR1 and CDR2: SGDLS, YYNGEE. The CDR3 totals 15 residues.

The chain uses TRBV7-9 and TRBJ1-1, with a tentative D call TRBD1 (5 bases). Germline V gene lookup returns CDR1 SEHNR and CDR2 FQNEAQ (reference sequence). V was shortened by 5 bases and J by 5 bases, with 15 bases between the two germline ends. The CDR3 runs to 14 residues. The CDR3 sequence is CASSPSGGGTEAFF. The CDR3 DNA is TGTGCCAGCAGCCCCTCGGGGGGTGGAACTGAAGCTTTCTTT.

This clonotype appeared a few times. This chain links TRBV6-6 with TRBJ1-6; 7 positions match TRBD1. V lost 5 bases and J lost 4; bases outside the gene matches: 8. The CDR3 spans 16 residues. CDR1 is MNHNY and CDR2 is SVGAGI in the germline V gene (reference sequence). CDR3 nucleotides: TGTGCCAGCAGTCGCGACAGGGAGTTTTATAATTCACCCCTCCACTTT. Encoded protein: CASSRDREFYNSPLHF.

This clonotype was seen at least ten times. The CDR3 spells CASTGDREYYGYTF. The CDR3 DNA is TGTGCCAGCACTGGGGACAGGGAGTACTATGGCTACACCTTC. The genes are TRBV2 and TRBJ1-2; 9 nucleotides match TRBD1. Germline V gene data show CDR1 as SNHLY and CDR2 as FYNNEI. V shed 7 bases, J shed 3 bases, and the junction held 6 bases outside the gene matches. This CDR3 is 14 amino acids long. Variable domain in full (rest from reference TRBV2 and TRBJ1-2): EPEVTQTPSHQVTQMGQEVILRCVPISNHLYFYWYRQILGQKVEFLVSFYNNEISEKSEIFDDQFSVERPDGSNFTLKIRSTKLEDSAMYFCASTGDREYYGYTFGSGTRLTVV.

The genes are TRBV25-1 and TRBJ1-4; D unresolved. The germline V gene has CDR1 MGHDK and CDR2 SYGVNS. This CDR3 has 14 amino acids. V was clipped by 11 bases and J by 2 bases, with 15 bases between them. The CDR3 DNA sequence: TGTGCCTGGAGTAGATCGTCTACTAATGAAAAACTGTTTTTT. Its translation: CAWSRSSTNEKLFF. Filled out from reference TRBV25-1 and TRBJ1-4, the complete variable domain reads EADIYQTPRYLVIGTGKKITLECSQTMGHDKMYWYQQDPGMELHLIHYSYGVNSTEKGDLSSESTVSRIRTEHFPLTLESARPSHTSQYLCAWSRSSTNEKLFFGSGTQLSVL.

The chain couples TRBV10-3 to TRBJ1-6; TRBD1 matches at 7 bases. Looked up from germline, CDR1 is ENHRY and CDR2 is SYGVKD. This CDR3 contains 12 residues. The V and J ends lost 4 bases and 15 bases, in that order; junction bases with no gene match: 6. The CDR3 sequence is CAISGGGWVLHF. As DNA, the CDR3 is TGTGCCATCAGTGGAGGGGGCTGGGTCCTCCACTTT.

In its sample, this clonotype was seen many times. The gene calls are TRBV7-3 and TRBJ1-4; D unclear. This CDR3 has 14 residues. V lost 0 bases and J lost 6, with 8 bases in between. Germline V gene data show CDR1 as SGHTA and CDR2 as FQGTGA. The chain's CDR3 is CASSLTAADEKLFF. The DNA of the CDR3 is TGTGCCAGCAGCTTAACGGCGGCAGATGAAAAACTGTTTTTT.

V and J are TRBV6-5 and TRBJ2-2; TRBD2 might be the D (5 bases). Germline CDR1 MNHEY, CDR2 SVGAGI. V lost 0 bases and J 7 bases, leaving 9 bases between the germline ends. This CDR3 region has 14 residues. This CDR3 reads CASSYSLAVGELFF. Written as DNA, the CDR3 is TGTGCCAGCAGTTACTCGCTAGCAGTCGGGGAGCTGTTTTTT.

The chain carries TRBV2 and TRBJ1-6, with D perhaps matching TRBD1 (6 bases). The CDR3 sequence is 18 residues long. Germline loops: CDR1 SNHLY, CDR2 FYNNEI. Trimming left V 6 bases short and J 0 bases short, with 18 bases between. CDR3 bases: TGTGCCAGCAGCCAAGACCCGGGGGCTAGCTCCTATAATTCACCCCTCCACTTT. Amino acid sequence: CASSQDPGASSYNSPLHF.

Turning to this clonotype: At one end the junction does not follow the germline gene, possibly because of a read error. The chain has TRBV7-9 and TRBJ2-7; 7 bases agree with TRBD2. CDR1 and CDR2 (germline): SEHNR, FQNEAQ (reference sequence). The CDR3 runs to 15 residues. CDR3 DNA: TGCGCCAGCAGCCAATCGCCGGGAGGTCGAAACGAGCAGTACTTC. It is translated as CASSQSPGGRNEQYF.

This clonotype has at least ten counts. The J gene is TRBJ1-6, the V gene TRBV25-1; possible D gene TRBD1, 6 bases. There are 17 residues in the CDR3. Germline V gene data show CDR1 as MGHDK and CDR2 as SYGVNS. The V end lost 0 bases, the J end lost 4 bases, and 13 bases lay between the germline ends. The CDR3 DNA reads as TGTGCCAGCAGTGAATATATAGGGGACAATTATAATTCACCCCTCCACTTT. This encodes CASSEYIGDNYNSPLHF.

There are a few counts of this clonotype. This rearrangement joins TRBV15 to TRBJ2-2, with 7 bases aligning to TRBD2. Germline CDR1 is LNHNV and CDR2 is YYDKDF (reference sequence). Losses at the gene ends were 0 bases for V and 5 bases for J; bases not matched to a gene: 9. CDR3 size: 17 residues. CDR3 residues: CATSRDPAGVNTGELFF. The CDR3 DNA reads as TGTGCCACCAGCAGAGATCCGGCGGGGGTAAATACCGGGGAGCTGTTTTTT.

V is TRBV10-3 and J is TRBJ2-7, with 8 nucleotides matching TRBD1. J lost 5 bases, V lost 5 bases, and 8 bases had no gene match. CDR1 is ENHRY and CDR2 is SYGVKD in the germline V gene. CDR3 size: 14 residues. As DNA, the CDR3 is TGTGCCATCAGTTGGACAGGGAATAGTGACGAGCAGTACTTC. Translation: CAISWTGNSDEQYF.

This chain joins TRBV20-1 and TRBJ2-5; either TRBD1 or TRBD2 may supply D (6 bases each). The CDR3 runs to 14 residues. V lost 1 base, J lost 2 bases, and 11 bases lay in between. Germline-derived CDR1 and CDR2 are DFQATT and SNEGSKA (reference sequence). Here the CDR3 reads CSARGEDRQETQYF. For the CDR3, the DNA is TGCAGTGCTAGAGGGGAGGACAGACAAGAGACCCAGTACTTC.

This clonotype was counted at least ten times. The chain recombines TRBV29-1 with TRBJ1-4; TRBD1 aligns across 9 bases. Unmatched junction bases numbered 8, after V lost 7 bases and J lost 8 bases. The CDR3 has 13 amino acids. The germline V gene encodes CDR1 SQVTM and CDR2 ANQGSEA. Here the CDR3 reads CSAPDRGEEKLFF. The CDR3 nucleotides read TGCAGCGCCCCGGACAGGGGTGAGGAAAAACTGTTTTTT.

V gene TRBV7-9 combines with J gene TRBJ1-2; 7 nucleotides align to TRBD1. The V gene end was trimmed by 5 bases and the J gene end by 3 bases; junction bases not matched to a gene: 9. From germline, CDR1 is SEHNR and CDR2 FQNEAQ (reference sequence). The CDR3 spans 15 residues. CDR3 amino acids: CASSPGQTPYYGYTF. CDR3 nucleotides: TGTGCCAGCAGCCCGGGACAGACTCCCTACTATGGCTACACCTTC.

This chain links TRBV2 with TRBJ1-1; D gene uncertain. The CDR3 consists of 14 residues. Trimming removed 7 bases at V and 4 bases at J, with 16 bases between. Germline CDR1 reads SNHLY; CDR2 reads FYNNEI. DNA of the CDR3: TGTGCCAGCAAATTGGCAGTGTGGAGCACTGAAGCTTTCTTT. This encodes CASKLAVWSTEAFF.

This clonotype was counted only a few times. The chain is built from TRBV20-1 and TRBJ1-5, with 7 bases that match TRBD1. This CDR3 region has 16 residues. Germline CDR1 and CDR2: DFQATT and SNEGSKA (reference sequence). After removal of 0 bases from V and 3 bases from J, the junction contained 8 bases not matched to a gene. CDR3 amino acids: CSARDRGVRANQPQHF. For the CDR3, the DNA is TGCAGTGCTAGAGACAGGGGGGTACGGGCCAATCAGCCCCAGCATTTT.

The chain employs TRBV20-1 and TRBJ2-5; 7 bases are a match to TRBD2. Germline V lookup: CDR1 DFQATT, CDR2 SNEGSKA (reference sequence). CDR3 size: 14 residues. Trimming cost V 4 bases and J 5 bases; bases outside gene matches: 10. CDR3: CSAISLSGGETQYF. The CDR3 region has the DNA TGCAGTGCTATATCTCTGTCCGGGGGGGAGACCCAGTACTTC.

The CDR3 loop is CASSYGGGRAGAQYF. The CDR3 DNA reads TGTGCCAGCAGTTACGGAGGCGGGAGGGCCGGGGCCCAGTACTTC. This chain joins TRBV2 and TRBJ2-5; 9 bases agree with TRBD2. J was trimmed by 9 bases and V by 5 bases; bases with no gene match: 13. The CDR3 loop spans 15 amino acids. CDR1 is SNHLY, CDR2 FYNNEI, per germline.

This clonotype was detected many times. The gene calls are TRBV29-1 and TRBJ2-7; TRBD2 matches at 15 bases. This CDR3 contains 14 residues. Germline lookup yields CDR1 SQVTM and CDR2 ANQGSEA. J was trimmed by 6 bases and V by 6 bases; bases with no gene match: 6. The CDR3 nucleotides read TGCAGCGTGCGACCGGGACTAGCGGGAGGCGAGCAGTACTTC. Its protein is CSVRPGLAGGEQYF.

Regarding this clonotype: A clone one base away is much larger, so this may be a read error. The chain employs TRBV7-9 and TRBJ1-6; D ambiguous. Germline CDR1 reads SEHNR; CDR2 reads FQNEAQ (reference sequence). V lost 2 bases, J lost 7 bases, and 15 bases lay in between. The CDR3 covers 16 residues. CDR3 region: CASSLYSGLENSPLHF. In DNA form, the CDR3 reads TGTGCCAGCAGCTTATACAGCGGCCTAGAAAATTCACCCCTCCACTTT.